Below, one T cell receptor (beta chain) is given with its context. The sample belongs to a study of T cells in Graves' hyperthyroidism and ophthalmopathy. Study as a whole: Blood from the periphery was taken at initial diagnosis, before any treatment.

Trimming shortened V by 1 base and J by 4 bases, and 14 bases separated the two germline ends. The length of the CDR3 is 16 residues. Germline V gene data show CDR1 as LGHNA and CDR2 as YNFKEQ. RNA transcripts provided the source from which TCR beta CDR3 regions were amplified. First-round RT-PCR with HTBI primers amplified the TCR CDR3 region. TCRdb passed the multiplex PCR reads through MiXCR, listing each CDR3 protein once. This table has a few hundred thousand distinct CDR3 sequences, under 15% appearing once. The clonotype originates from a woman in her 30s with Graves' hyperthyroidism. Sequenced input: blood. V usage is TRBV4-2 and J usage is TRBJ1-5; D gene uncertain. In DNA, the CDR3 is TGTGCCAGCAGCCAAGCCGATGTAATGGGGAATCAGCCCCAGCATTTT. Protein: CASSQADVMGNQPQHF.